This T cell receptor beta chain was profiled in a study of human T cells and chemical hapten exposure. Noted time point: pre-sensitization, week 0. Noted treatment: therapeutic diphenylcyclopropenone sensitization with weekly scalp DPC. The study drew its donors from alopecia patients who were 18 to 70 years old and suitable for DPC. Study findings and constraints: Compared with pre-sensitization or healthy control sets, expanded TCRs clustered more.

In this sample, this clonotype turned up a few times. Its antigen remains unidentified. TCRdb redid the calling of the RACE reads with MiXCR, one entry per CDR3 protein. The sample includes around 60,000 distinct CDR3 sequences, about 7% of them seen just once. Trimming took 6 bases from V and 5 from J, leaving 17 bases between them. The CDR3 extends over 15 amino acids. Germline assignment: CDR1 KGHSH and CDR2 LQKENI. The TCR originated in a woman aged 25-40 years with alopecia areata. Some clones in this sample may be carry-over from other donors' samples. The chain carries TRBV18 and TRBJ2-1; D may be TRBD1 or TRBD2 (5 bases each). The material was whole blood, obtained in connection with sensitization to the hapten diphenylcyclopropenone (DPC). In DNA, the CDR3 is TGTGCCAGCTCTTCGGGATTGGGGGTACACAATGAGCAGTTCTTC. This translates into CASSSGLGVHNEQFF.